These 29 T cell receptor beta chains originate from one sample sequenced in a study of shared clonotypes between healthy human individuals. Clones were read by immunoSEQ multiplex PCR, and TCRdb kept only the in-frame ones, dropping some. Of around 300,000 clones in the sample, around 87% were seen once. Sample: memory CD8+ T cells sorted from blood. Subset: CD45RO+ cells pooled with CCR7-negative TemRA cells. These receptors were obtained from a man aged 18 to 29 in good health.

This chain joins TRBV4-3 and TRBJ1-1; D uncertain. CDR3 size: 14 residues. CDR1 and CDR2 (germline): LGHNA, YSLEER. Trimming removed 5 bases from V and 7 bases from J, with 17 bases in between. The CDR3, as DNA: TGCGCCAGCAGCGCTTACGGACTCCGGAATGAAGCTTTCTTT. This translates into CASSAYGLRNEAFF.

The J gene is TRBJ2-1, the V gene TRBV9, with D perhaps matching TRBD2 (5 bases). CDR1 and CDR2 from the germline V gene are SGDLS and YYNGEE. V dropped 0 bases and J dropped 4 bases, with 14 bases sitting between them. The CDR3 sequence is 16 residues long. The CDR3 nucleotides read TGTGCCAGCAGCGTAGGTTCGGGAAGAGATTACAATGAGCAGTTCTTC. Amino acids: CASSVGSGRDYNEQFF.

This chain uses TRBV7-6 with TRBJ1-6; TRBD1 is a possible D gene (5 bases). The CDR3 spans 12 residues. Germline V gene sequence: CDR1 SGHVS, CDR2 FNYEAQ. Trimming removed 5 bases from V and 14 bases from J, with 13 bases in between. DNA of the CDR3: TGTGCCAGCAGCCCAGCAGAAGGGGCCCTCCACTTT. It specifies CASSPAEGALHF.

This chain links TRBV29-1 with TRBJ2-1; 7 nucleotides line up with TRBD2. Unmatched junction bases numbered 7, after V lost 6 bases and J lost 8 bases. Germline V gene data show CDR1 as SQVTM and CDR2 as ANQGSEA. This CDR3 region has 12 residues. This chain's CDR3 is CSVSAGRYEQFF. The CDR3 nucleotides read TGCAGCGTATCAGCGGGACGGTATGAGCAGTTCTTC.

This chain connects TRBV11-2 to TRBJ1-2, with D unresolved. With 5 bases removed from V and 5 bases from J, the gap between germline ends came to 18 bases. The CDR3 is 15 amino acids. Germline values: CDR1 SGHAT, CDR2 FQNNGV. The CDR3 is CASSPLQSSEYGYTF. CDR3 DNA: TGTGCCAGCAGCCCTCTACAGAGCAGTGAATATGGCTACACCTTC.

The chain recombines TRBV27 with TRBJ1-5, with 11 bases identical to TRBD1. Germline trimming cut 9 bases from V and 2 bases from J; bases unmatched to any gene: 9. Per the germline V gene, CDR1 is MNHEY and CDR2 is SMNVEV (reference sequence). This CDR3 spans 16 amino acids. CDR3 DNA sequence: TGTGCCAGTGGGACAGGGGGGGGAGGAGGCAATCAGCCCCAGCATTTT. Amino acids: CASGTGGGGGNQPQHF.

A few counts support this clone. The rearrangement joins TRBV5-4 to TRBJ1-2; no clear D. The V gene's germline CDR1 is SGHNT and CDR2 YYREEE (reference sequence). The CDR3 spans 13 residues. With 0 bases removed from V and 4 bases from J, the gap between germline ends came to 7 bases. The CDR3 DNA reads TGTGCCAGCAGCTTGGACGGCGGCTATGGCTACACCTTC. Protein product: CASSLDGGYGYTF.

V is TRBV19 and J is TRBJ2-7; the match to TRBD1 covers 9 bases. The CDR3 runs 15 residues. In germline, CDR1 is LNHDA, CDR2 SQIVND (reference sequence). V was pared by 4 bases and J by 4 bases, with 8 bases of the junction left unmatched. CDR3 nucleotides: TGTGCCAGTAGTACCAGCGGACAGGGGAAGTACGAGCAGTACTTC. Encoded protein: CASSTSGQGKYEQYF.

Concerning this clone itself: Other DNA sequences within the sample encode an identical CDR3. This sequence joins TRBV6-1 and TRBJ2-4, with D maybe TRBD2 (5 bases). The length of the CDR3 is 12 residues. V shed 3 bases and J shed 7 bases, with 7 bases lying between them. Germline lookup yields CDR1 MNHNS and CDR2 SASEGT. CDR3 protein: CASSDPGNIQYF. The CDR3 DNA sequence: TGTGCCAGCAGTGATCCGGGGAACATTCAGTACTTC.

The CDR3 DNA is TGTGCCAGCAGTGATAGCGGGAGGTTTACCTACGAGCAGTACTTC. This gives the protein CASSDSGRFTYEQYF. The rearrangement links TRBV2 to TRBJ2-7, with 10 bases that match TRBD2. V dropped 3 bases and J dropped 2; count of bases not matched to a gene: 4. Germline values: CDR1 SNHLY, CDR2 FYNNEI. This CDR3 region has 15 residues.

The V gene is TRBV5-1, the J gene TRBJ1-1, with D unresolved. Trimming stripped 1 base from V and 8 bases from J, with 9 bases between. The CDR3 is 12 amino acids. The germline gives CDR1 SGHRS, CDR2 YFSETQ. The CDR3 DNA reads TGCGCCAGCAGCTTGTATGGTGGAGAAGCTTTCTTT. The encoded protein is CASSLYGGEAFF. Drawing the rest from reference TRBV5-1 and TRBJ1-1, the complete variable domain is KAGVTQTPRYLIKTRGQQVTLSCSPISGHRSVSWYQQTPGQGLQFLFEYFSETQRNKGNFPGRFSGRQFSNSRSEMNVSTLELGDSALYLCASSLYGGEAFFGQGTRLTVV.

In this sample, this clone turned up many times. The chain couples TRBV27 to TRBJ1-2; the D gene is possibly TRBD1 (6 bases). The V gene lost 5 bases and the J gene lost 1 base, with 17 bases spanning the gap. The V gene's germline CDR1 is MNHEY and CDR2 SMNVEV (reference sequence). The CDR3 is made up of 16 amino acids. The CDR3 region is CASSPLHLDSNYGYTF. The CDR3 DNA is TGTGCCAGCAGTCCACTCCACCTGGACAGTAACTATGGCTACACCTTC.

The chain uses TRBV5-1 and TRBJ1-1, with D perhaps matching TRBD1 (5 bases). Between the trimmed V and J ends, which lost 1 base and 1 base, there was a span of 17 bases. CDR1 and CDR2 from the germline V gene are SGHRS and YFSETQ. The CDR3 loop spans 17 amino acids. For the CDR3, the DNA is TGCGCCAGCAGCTTGTTATCCCCAGGGATCAGGAACACTGAAGCTTTCTTT. Translated, it gives CASSLLSPGIRNTEAFF.

The rearrangement uses TRBV11-2 and TRBJ1-2, with unresolved D. This CDR3 has 14 residues. From germline, CDR1 is SGHAT and CDR2 FQNNGV. Deletions cut 2 bases from V and 3 bases from J, with 10 bases between. CDR3 coding DNA: TGTGCCAGCAGCTTAAAGGGTTCGGACTATGGCTACACCTTC. Protein sequence: CASSLKGSDYGYTF. The variable domain in full, completed from reference TRBV11-2 and TRBJ1-2, reads EAGVAQSPRYKIIEKRQSVAFWCNPISGHATLYWYQQILGQGPKLLIQFQNNGVVDDSQLPKDRFSAERLKGVDSTLKIQPAKLEDSAVYLCASSLKGSDYGYTFGSGTRLTVV.

V and J are TRBV6-1 and TRBJ1-5; D not certain. Trimming took 4 bases from V and 5 from J, leaving 15 bases between them. Germline CDR1 MNHNS, CDR2 SASEGT. The CDR3 loop spans 15 amino acids. CDR3 bases: TGTGCCAGCAGTGTAATATCAGGTCCCGATCAGCCCCAGCATTTT. Protein sequence: CASSVISGPDQPQHF.

This chain connects TRBV4-1 to TRBJ1-1; D is unresolved. V lost 6 bases to trimming and J lost 1 base, with 15 bases between them. Germline assignment: CDR1 MGHRA and CDR2 YSYEKL. The CDR3 spans 15 residues. CDR3 nucleotides: TGCGCCAGCAGAACAAGTGTACCACAGAACACTGAAGCTTTCTTT. It specifies CASRTSVPQNTEAFF.

The gene calls are TRBV4-1 and TRBJ2-7, with a tentative D call TRBD1 (5 bases). Between the trimmed V and J ends, which lost 0 bases and 2 bases, there was a span of 14 bases. The CDR3 extends over 16 amino acids. Germline values: CDR1 MGHRA, CDR2 YSYEKL. The CDR3 DNA reads as TGCGCCAGCAGCCAAGATACTCGCGGACAAGCCTACGAGCAGTACTTC. Protein sequence: CASSQDTRGQAYEQYF.

The rearrangement links TRBV28 to TRBJ1-1; 7 bases are shared with TRBD1. J gave up 0 bases and V 7 bases, and 5 bases lay outside the gene matches. Germline V CDR1 and CDR2: MDHEN, SYDVKM. CDR3 length: 14 residues. CDR3 protein: CASTSDRLNTEAFF. The CDR3 coding sequence is TGTGCCAGCACTTCGGACAGGCTGAACACTGAAGCTTTCTTT.

This clone has just a few counts. The chain couples TRBV5-4 to TRBJ2-7, with D maybe TRBD2 (5 bases). The CDR3 is 15 amino acids. Germline V gives CDR1 SGHNT, CDR2 YYREEE (reference sequence). Trimming stripped 4 bases from V and 5 bases from J, with 19 bases between. DNA of the CDR3: TGTGCCAGCAGCCACCGGGCTAGCATGGAAAACGAGCAGTACTTC. This sequence encodes CASSHRASMENEQYF.

This clone came up once. This specimen includes other DNA sequences encoding the same CDR3. The genes are TRBV30 and TRBJ2-7; perhaps D is TRBD1 or TRBD2 (6 bases each). The V end lost 0 bases, the J end lost 1 base, and 7 bases lay between the germline ends. The CDR3 sequence is 13 residues long. Germline CDR1 GTSNPN, CDR2 SVGIG (reference sequence). CDR3 region: CAWSVGGSYEQYF. CDR3 DNA sequence: TGTGCCTGGAGTGTAGGGGGGTCCTACGAGCAGTACTTC.

The rearrangement joins TRBV30 to TRBJ2-1; D is undetermined. The CDR3 is 14 amino acids. The germline V gene encodes CDR1 GTSNPN and CDR2 SVGIG (reference sequence). V was cut by 3 bases and J by 0 bases, with 9 bases left in between. The CDR3 DNA sequence: TGTGCCTGGAGCGAAATCAGCTCCTACAATGAGCAGTTCTTC. This translates into CAWSEISSYNEQFF.

CDR3 region: CASSGLQGRKNTEAFF. The DNA for the CDR3 is TGTGCCAGCAGCGGACTACAGGGGAGAAAGAACACTGAAGCTTTCTTT. The genes are TRBV11-2 and TRBJ1-1, with TRBD1 matching 7 bases. CDR3 size: 16 residues. Germline lookup yields CDR1 SGHAT and CDR2 FQNNGV. Germline trimming cut 5 bases from V and 1 base from J; bases unmatched to any gene: 10.

The chain is built from TRBV13 and TRBJ2-5, with D possibly matching TRBD1 (5 bases). The CDR3 runs 14 residues. The V gene lost 4 bases and the J gene lost 2 bases, with 11 bases spanning the gap. CDR1 and CDR2 from the germline V gene are PRHDT and FYEKMQ (reference sequence). The CDR3 is CASSSTGEQETQYF. CDR3 in DNA: TGTGCCAGCAGCTCCACAGGAGAACAAGAGACCCAGTACTTC.

V gene TRBV5-4 combines with J gene TRBJ2-7; D gene ambiguous. The CDR3 consists of 13 residues. Germline CDR1 is SGHNT and CDR2 is YYREEE (reference sequence). V dropped 0 bases and J dropped 4 bases, with 8 bases sitting between them. CDR3 loop: CASSLGGYYEQYF. The DNA for the CDR3 is TGTGCCAGCAGCTTGGGGGGTTATTACGAGCAGTACTTC.

The chain is built from TRBV27 and TRBJ2-7, with D uncertain. There are 11 residues in the CDR3. Germline CDR1 and CDR2: MNHEY and SMNVEV (reference sequence). The DNA of the CDR3 is TGTGCGACTCGTAGTCTCGTCGAGCAGTACTTC. Translated: CATRSLVEQYF.

V usage is TRBV10-3 and J usage is TRBJ2-2; unclear D gene. CDR1 and CDR2 from the germline V gene are ENHRY and SYGVKD. This CDR3 has 16 amino acids. The ends were cut back, 3 bases at V and 1 base at J, with 12 bases in the middle. The CDR3 coding sequence is TGTGCCATCAGTGAACCCGCTTTGGGGAACACCGGGGAGCTGTTTTTT. It yields the protein CAISEPALGNTGELFF.

The chain couples TRBV15 to TRBJ1-2; D unclear. V was pared by 5 bases and J by 8 bases, with 15 bases between. Per the germline V gene, CDR1 is LNHNV and CDR2 is YYDKDF (reference sequence). The CDR3 is 13 amino acids. The CDR3 loop is CATSSEGLRGYTF. The CDR3, as DNA: TGTGCCACCAGCTCGGAAGGGTTGAGAGGCTACACCTTC.

This clone was found once. The genes are TRBV28 and TRBJ2-1; 9 positions agree with TRBD1. V trimming: 6 bases; J trimming: 4 bases; junction bases outside the gene matches: 4. The CDR3 is 14 amino acids. The germline CDR1 and CDR2 sequences are MDHEN and SYDVKM. The CDR3 nucleotides are TGTGCCAGCAGCAGGACAGGGGTGTACAATGAGCAGTTCTTC. Amino acids: CASSRTGVYNEQFF.

The chain joins TRBV9 to TRBJ2-7; D remains ambiguous. The CDR3 runs to 9 residues. The germline CDR1 and CDR2 sequences are SGDLS and YYNGEE. The V gene lost 3 bases and the J gene lost 6 bases, with 1 base spanning the gap. The CDR3 is CASSGEQYF. Here the CDR3 DNA reads TGTGCCAGCAGCGGCGAGCAGTACTTC.